One and the same sample provided the 14 T cell receptor beta chains below, sequenced in a study of blood T cell repertoires in COVID-19. Method: immunoSEQ multiplex PCR; TCRdb's copy keeps in-frame clones and lacks some. The sample carries over 150,000 clones, roughly 84% recorded once. Sample: peripheral blood. The receptors come from a woman aged 60 to 75 with acute or convalescent COVID-19.

The J gene is TRBJ2-5, the V gene TRBV6-2 or TRBV6-3; 10 bases fit TRBD2. Germline CDR1 MNHEY, CDR2 SVGEGT. The CDR3 is made up of 17 amino acids. V gave up 2 bases and J gave up 1 base; unmatched junction bases: 7. For the CDR3, the DNA is TGTGCCAGCAGTTACCAGAGCGGGGGGGCCCTCCAAGAGACCCAGTACTTC. This codes for CASSYQSGGALQETQYF.

The chain employs TRBV7-2 and TRBJ2-3; 8 nucleotides line up with TRBD2. This CDR3 has 16 amino acids. V dropped 4 bases and J dropped 4; count of bases not matched to a gene: 10. Germline V CDR1 and CDR2: SGHTA, FQGNSA. The CDR3 reads CASSSEAAGGPDTQYF. CDR3 bases: TGTGCCAGCAGCTCAGAAGCGGCGGGGGGCCCAGATACGCAGTATTTT.

The genes are TRBV5-5 and TRBJ2-1; D gene ambiguous. V lost 3 bases and J lost 4, with 11 bases in between. CDR3 size: 14 residues. Germline V gene lookup returns CDR1 SGHKS and CDR2 YYEKEE (reference sequence). The chain's CDR3 is CASSSGLQYNEQFF. The CDR3, as DNA: TGTGCCAGCAGCTCAGGTCTCCAATACAATGAGCAGTTCTTC.

This clone was detected only a few times. The rearrangement links TRBV7-9 to TRBJ1-1, with 8 nucleotides matching TRBD1. CDR1 is SEHNR and CDR2 is FQNEAQ in the germline V gene (reference sequence). J was trimmed by 8 bases and V by 5 bases; bases with no gene match: 10. This CDR3 comprises 14 residues. The CDR3 coding sequence is TGTGCCAGCAGCCCCCGAGACAGGACAGGGGAAGCTTTCTTT. It encodes CASSPRDRTGEAFF.

The chain links TRBV14 to TRBJ2-7; TRBD2 is a possible D gene (6 bases). Trimming stripped 2 bases from V and 2 bases from J, with 13 bases between. The germline CDR1 and CDR2 sequences are SGHDN and FVKESK. The CDR3 runs to 15 residues. The CDR3 protein is CASSQWRTKAYEQYF. The CDR3 region has the DNA TGTGCCAGCAGCCAATGGCGGACTAAAGCCTACGAGCAGTACTTC.

This clone showed up just once. V usage is TRBV7-2 and J usage is TRBJ2-3, with a tentative D call TRBD2 (5 bases). The germline V gene has CDR1 SGHTA and CDR2 FQGNSA. This CDR3 spans 13 amino acids. The ends were cut back, 5 bases at V and 6 bases at J, with 12 bases in the middle. The CDR3 DNA sequence: TGTGCCAGCAGCCTCCCGGGGAAGGATACGCAGTATTTT. Translation: CASSLPGKDTQYF.

This clone has only one observation. V is TRBV21-1 and J is TRBJ2-1; the table gives TRBD2 as D, unverified against the DNA. TRBV21-1 is tagged as a pseudogene. This CDR3 has 19 residues. The CDR3 coding sequence is TGTGCCAACCGAAGGTCGGGTCACATTCCTCGAGACCGGACTAGCGGGGAGTTCTTC. As protein: CANRRSGHIPRDRTSGEFF.

The chain carries TRBV25-1 and TRBJ2-7, with D tentatively TRBD1 (5 bases). From germline, CDR1 is MGHDK and CDR2 SYGVNS. This CDR3 is 13 amino acids long. The germline V and J ends were trimmed by 3 bases and 1 base, with 7 bases remaining between them. The CDR3 nucleotides read TGTGCCAGCAGTGAGTCAGGGTCCTACGAGCAGTACTTC. Translating gives CASSESGSYEQYF.

The rearrangement links TRBV5-1 to TRBJ2-7, with TRBD2 matching over 8 bases. This CDR3 is built from 14 residues. V was pared by 3 bases and J by 4 bases, with 6 bases of the junction left unmatched. CDR1 is SGHRS, CDR2 YFSETQ, per germline. CDR3 sequence: CASSSPGLVYEQYF. The CDR3 nucleotides read TGCGCCAGCAGCTCGCCGGGACTAGTTTACGAGCAGTACTTC. The full variable domain, rest sourced from reference TRBV5-1 and TRBJ2-7, is KAGVTQTPRYLIKTRGQQVTLSCSPISGHRSVSWYQQTPGQGLQFLFEYFSETQRNKGNFPGRFSGRQFSNSRSEMNVSTLELGDSALYLCASSSPGLVYEQYFGPGTRLTVT.

The gene calls are TRBV2 and TRBJ2-3; D remains unclear. The CDR3 consists of 15 residues. Germline CDR1 SNHLY, CDR2 FYNNEI. V was pared by 2 bases and J by 9 bases, with 18 bases between. The CDR3 protein is CASSENGRVERTQYF. The CDR3 bases are TGTGCCAGCAGTGAAAACGGTCGGGTTGAGAGGACGCAGTATTTT.

This clone has more than one count but fewer than ten. The CDR3 sequence is CAIRDGTETSPLHF. The CDR3 DNA sequence: TGTGCCATCAGGGACGGGACAGAGACTTCACCCCTCCACTTT. J is TRBJ1-6 and V is TRBV10-3; 7 bases line up with TRBD1. CDR3 length: 14 residues. Germline V gene data show CDR1 as ENHRY and CDR2 as SYGVKD. V gave up 6 bases and J gave up 9 bases; unmatched junction bases: 8.

There are a few counts of this clone. The rearrangement joins TRBV3-1 (or the pseudogene TRBV3-2) to TRBJ1-1; weak D call: TRBD1 (6 bases). The CDR3 totals 14 residues. The V and J ends lost 6 bases and 1 base respectively, with 12 bases between them. CDR1 and CDR2 from the germline V gene are LGHDT and YNNKEL (reference sequence). As DNA, the CDR3 is TGTGCCAGCAGTCCCCAGGGACAGAACACTGAAGCTTTCTTT. Its protein is CASSPQGQNTEAFF.

This clone was counted a single time. This chain connects TRBV11-3 to TRBJ1-3; D gene unclear. V shed 2 bases and J shed 0 bases, with 8 bases lying between them. The CDR3 consists of 15 residues. Germline lookup yields CDR1 SGHNT and CDR2 YENEEA. CDR3 loop: CASSLTSGSGNTIYF. The CDR3 coding sequence is TGTGCCAGCAGCTTAACGTCCGGCTCTGGAAACACCATATATTTT. Supplemented by reference TRBV11-3 and TRBJ1-3, the full variable domain reads EAGVVQSPRYKIIEKKQPVAFWCNPISGHNTLYWYLQNLGQGPELLIRYENEEAVDDSQLPKDRFSAERLKGVDSTLKIQPAELGDSAVYLCASSLTSGSGNTIYFGEGSWLTVV.

The chain combines TRBV28 with TRBJ1-1, with 11 bases identical to TRBD1. V dropped 6 bases and J dropped 6; count of bases not matched to a gene: 6. The CDR3 consists of 14 residues. CDR1 and CDR2 (germline): MDHEN, SYDVKM. CDR3 DNA sequence: TGTGCCAGCAGCCCGGGACAGGGGGTATCTGAAGCTTTCTTT. Protein product: CASSPGQGVSEAFF.